Described below is a single T cell receptor (beta chain) sequence and its context. With random hexamers, reverse transcription was performed on about 0.45 to 1 ug of RNA. Amplification of TCR beta CDR3 was carried out by immunoSEQ multiplex PCR, which covered 54 Vbeta and 13 Jbeta segments. MiXCR was run by TCRdb on the immunoSEQ multiplex PCR reads, yielding one entry per CDR3 protein. The sample lists 110,000 or so distinct CDR3 sequences, approximately 93% seen once, with 0.093% in the top ten. The source of the sample is a study of CD8 T cells in Susac syndrome. Per germline, CDR1 MNHNS and CDR2 SASEGT. The CDR3 runs to 14 residues. Trimming pared 10 bases from V and 1 base from J, leaving 16 bases between. Control patients had untreated stable or active relapsing-remitting multiple sclerosis by revised McDonald criteria. Negative magnetic isolation gave CD8+ and CD4+ cells; FACS enriched CD8+ TEMRA.

The sequenced sample was CD4+ T cells from PBMCs. The V gene is TRBV6-1, the J gene TRBJ1-1, with a possible D match to TRBD1 (6 bases). This receptor was obtained from a human donor with multiple sclerosis. The CDR3 coding sequence is TGTGCCACTCCGGGACAACGAGGGAACACTGAAGCTTTCTTT. Translation: CATPGQRGNTEAFF.